Each of the 8 T cell receptor beta chains below was sequenced from the same sample in a study of blood T cell repertoires in COVID-19. Only in-frame clones appear in the TCRdb table, and some are missing; sequencing was by immunoSEQ multiplex PCR. The table lists about 160,000 clones, more than 65% of them singletons. Sequencing was carried out using peripheral blood. The source is a woman aged 80 or over with acute or convalescent COVID-19.

The genes are TRBV5-1 and TRBJ1-6, with a weak D call TRBD1 (6 bases). The CDR3 runs 15 residues. V was pared by 4 bases and J by 4 bases, with 12 bases between. Germline CDR1 and CDR2: SGHRS and YFSETQ. CDR3 sequence: CASSPQGNYNSPLHF. The CDR3 DNA reads as TGCGCCAGCAGCCCCCAGGGGAATTATAATTCACCCCTCCACTTT.

This chain links TRBV7-9 with TRBJ1-1, with a weak D call TRBD1 (6 bases). The CDR3 sequence is 15 residues long. CDR1 SEHNR and CDR2 FQNEAQ come from the germline V gene (reference sequence). The V and J ends lost 1 base and 3 bases respectively, with 12 bases between them. The DNA for the CDR3 is TGTGCCAGCAGCTTAGATCCGACAGGCGACACTGAAGCTTTCTTT. It is translated as CASSLDPTGDTEAFF.

This chain links TRBV11-2 with TRBJ2-2; D is uncertain. Germline V gene sequence: CDR1 SGHAT, CDR2 FQNNGV. The CDR3 loop spans 14 amino acids. With 2 bases removed from V and 5 bases from J, the gap between germline ends came to 9 bases. The CDR3 here is CASSLNRGTGELFF. Written as DNA, the CDR3 is TGTGCCAGCAGCTTAAACCGCGGTACCGGGGAGCTGTTTTTT.

This chain joins TRBV18 and TRBJ1-1, with D unresolved. The CDR3 is 19 residues long. V lost 1 base and J 1 base, leaving 22 bases between the germline ends. Germline V gene lookup returns CDR1 KGHSH and CDR2 LQKENI. DNA of the CDR3: TGTGCCAGCTCACCACGAATCCGAGACGGACTTCCGGGGAACACTGAAGCTTTCTTT. It yields the protein CASSPRIRDGLPGNTEAFF.

The chain recombines TRBV12-3 or TRBV12-4 with TRBJ2-1, with 13 bases matching TRBD2. This CDR3 has 13 amino acids. J lost 12 bases, V lost 3 bases, and 2 bases had no gene match. In nucleotides, the CDR3 is TGTGCCAGCAGTTTGGGACTAGCGGGGATGCAGTTCTTC. Translated: CASSLGLAGMQFF.

This clone was detected a few times. The V call is TRBV30, the J call TRBJ1-3, with D unclear. CDR3 length: 14 amino acids. CDR1 is GTSNPN and CDR2 is SVGIG in the germline V gene (reference sequence). V lost 4 bases and J 6 bases, leaving 16 bases between the germline ends. The CDR3 sequence is CAWTRGTRLNTIYF. CDR3 sequence (DNA): TGTGCCTGGACCCGGGGTACGCGGCTAAACACCATATATTTT.

The rearrangement uses TRBV6-5 and TRBJ1-2, with D tentatively TRBD1 (6 bases). Deletions cut 7 bases from V and 4 bases from J, with 19 bases between. Germline values: CDR1 MNHEY, CDR2 SVGAGI. The CDR3 has 15 residues. The CDR3 nucleotides are TGTGCCAGCACCTACGGACAGCTTCTAACCTATGGCTACACCTTC. This encodes CASTYGQLLTYGYTF.

This chain connects TRBV10-2 to TRBJ2-2; 7 nucleotides align to TRBD2. CDR1 WSHSY and CDR2 SAAADI come from the germline V gene. Losses at the gene ends were 2 bases for V and 5 bases for J; bases not matched to a gene: 8. The CDR3 contains 16 residues. The DNA for the CDR3 is TGCGCCAGCAGTGAGATTGGCGGGAGAAGGACCGGGGAGCTGTTTTTT. Encoded protein: CASSEIGGRRTGELFF.